The present T cell receptor (beta chain) was sequenced within a study of blood T cell repertoires in COVID-19. Study-level information: Sources were T cells, B-cell-depleted T cells, or PBMCs; the material itself was cDNA or gDNA.

This clone was seen only a few times. The CDR3 runs 15 residues. The germline V gene encodes CDR1 MNHEY and CDR2 SVGEGT. J was trimmed by 9 bases and V by 0 bases; bases with no gene match: 8. Libraries were prepared by immunoSEQ multiplex PCR; TCRdb keeps only in-frame clonotypes and omits some of them. The sample has around 130,000 clones; approximately 80% are singletons. Sequenced sample: peripheral blood. The clonotype was recovered from a man aged 40-49 years with active or convalescent COVID-19. The rearrangement links TRBV6-2 or TRBV6-3 to TRBJ1-5, with 7 bases matching TRBD1. The chain's CDR3 is CASSYSGTAQGPQHF. The CDR3 DNA sequence: TGTGCCAGCAGTTACTCGGGGACAGCGCAAGGGCCCCAGCATTTT.